This passage covers 21 T cell receptor beta chains from one sample sequenced in a study of cytomegalovirus exposure and HLA in healthy donors (TCRdb year 2017). The library was obtained by the immunoSEQ multiplex PCR assay. A mixture of 60 forward primers for TCR Vbeta segments and 13 reverse primers for TCR Jbeta segments was used in the multiplex PCR. Here the immuneACCESS table is served through TCRdb, limited to in-frame sequences with V and J called. Missing clones are a known gap in these copies; in checked studies unresolved V genes cover under half, and the rest lacks a known reason. The sample has some 180,000 clones on record, roughly three quarters of them singletons. The top ten hold over 2.5% of the sample. The sequenced sample was PBMCs. The receptors were gathered from a male donor in good health and CMV-seronegative.

The rearrangement links TRBV29-1 to TRBJ2-3; D is ambiguous. V was cut by 7 bases and J by 3 bases, with 17 bases left in between. The CDR3 covers 14 residues. Germline assignment: CDR1 SQVTM and CDR2 ANQGSEA. The CDR3 DNA is TGCAGCGCCGGCGGTGGAGAAACGACAGATACGCAGTATTTT. It yields the protein CSAGGGETTDTQYF.

This clone occurred a few times. The rearrangement uses TRBV25-1 and TRBJ1-3; D ambiguous. The CDR3 totals 12 residues. Germline CDR1 and CDR2: MGHDK and SYGVNS. Trimming took 6 bases from V and 1 from J, leaving 4 bases between them. The CDR3, as DNA: TGTGCCAGCAGCCTATCTGGAAACACCATATATTTT. As protein: CASSLSGNTIYF.

This chain joins TRBV5-1 and TRBJ1-2, with 7 positions matching TRBD1. J lost 4 bases, V lost 4 bases, and 10 bases had no gene match. The CDR3 extends over 15 amino acids. Germline V CDR1 and CDR2: SGHRS, YFSETQ. CDR3 sequence: CASSPGQQKRYGYTF. CDR3 nucleotide sequence: TGCGCCAGCAGCCCGGGACAGCAGAAACGCTATGGCTACACCTTC.

This chain connects TRBV30 to TRBJ2-6; weak D call: TRBD1 (5 bases). Germline values: CDR1 GTSNPN, CDR2 SVGIG (reference sequence). V was shortened by 4 bases and J by 0 bases, with 7 bases between the two germline ends. The CDR3 covers 14 residues. The CDR3 protein is CAWTQDSGANVLTF. The CDR3 DNA reads as TGTGCCTGGACACAGGACTCTGGGGCCAACGTCCTGACTTTC.

The chain recombines TRBV15 with TRBJ1-3; tentative D call: TRBD1 (5 bases). V was trimmed by 1 base and J by 4 bases, leaving 14 bases between them. The CDR3 contains 16 residues. The V gene's germline CDR1 is LNHNV and CDR2 YYDKDF (reference sequence). Here the CDR3 DNA reads TGTGCCACCAGCAGAGTTGGGGCGCGAGACGGAAACACCATATATTTT. It is translated as CATSRVGARDGNTIYF.

The chain combines TRBV28 with TRBJ2-1; D might be TRBD2 (6 bases). The CDR3 length is 16 residues. The germline CDR1 and CDR2 sequences are MDHEN and SYDVKM. Between the trimmed V and J ends, which lost 2 bases and 5 bases, there was a span of 16 bases. Written as DNA, the CDR3 is TGTGCCAGCAGTTTAACCGGGACTGCCACCCACAATGAGCAGTTCTTC. It encodes CASSLTGTATHNEQFF. Based on the CDR3 plus reference TRBV28 and TRBJ2-1, the full variable domain is DVKVTQSSRYLVKRTGEKVFLECVQDMDHENMFWYRQDPGLGLRLIYFSYDVKMKEKGDIPEGYSVSREKKERFSLILESASTNQTSMYLCASSLTGTATHNEQFFGPGTRLTVL.

The chain is built from TRBV7-3 and TRBJ2-4; 8 nucleotides line up with TRBD2. This CDR3 has 14 residues. Germline trimming cut 5 bases from V and 8 bases from J; bases unmatched to any gene: 8. Germline loops: CDR1 SGHTA, CDR2 FQGTGA. The DNA of the CDR3 is TGTGCCAGCAGCCCCGGGAGGGTGGGAGACATTCAGTACTTC. It codes for CASSPGRVGDIQYF.

The genes are TRBV19 and TRBJ2-1, with TRBD2 matching 11 bases. CDR3 length: 16 residues. Germline-derived CDR1 and CDR2 are LNHDA and SQIVND (reference sequence). The ends lost 6 bases at V and 4 bases at J; junction bases unmatched: 8. Here the CDR3 reads CASSPTSGGFYNEQFF. CDR3 DNA: TGTGCCAGTAGCCCTACTAGCGGGGGATTTTACAATGAGCAGTTCTTC.

This clone was seen only a few times. This chain links TRBV19 with TRBJ1-5; D is possibly TRBD1 (5 bases). The V end was cut by 2 bases, the J end by 4 bases, with 12 bases between. From germline, CDR1 is LNHDA and CDR2 SQIVND (reference sequence). The CDR3 is 15 amino acids. The CDR3 loop reads CASSIRGNANQPQHF. The CDR3 DNA sequence: TGTGCCAGTAGTATACGGGGGAATGCAAATCAGCCCCAGCATTTT. Full variable domain (outside the CDR3, taken from reference TRBV19 and TRBJ1-5): DGGITQSPKYLFRKEGQNVTLSCEQNLNHDAMYWYRQDPGQGLRLIYYSQIVNDFQKGDIAEGYSVSREKKESFPLTVTSAQKNPTAFYLCASSIRGNANQPQHFGDGTRLSIL.

The chain couples TRBV7-8 to TRBJ1-5; perhaps TRBD1 as D (5 bases). The CDR3 is 18 amino acids. Trimming stripped 5 bases from V and 6 bases from J, with 26 bases between. Germline lookup yields CDR1 SGHVS and CDR2 FQNEAQ. CDR3 nucleotides: TGTGCCAGCAGCGATGGGGGGGGTACAAACAAGGTCTCTCAGCCCCAGCATTTT. It is translated as CASSDGGGTNKVSQPQHF.

In nucleotides, the CDR3 is TGTGCCAGCAGTTACTTTGGGGAGGGGATGAACACTGAAGCTTTCTTT. This codes for CASSYFGEGMNTEAFF. This rearrangement joins TRBV6-5 to TRBJ1-1, with a possible D match to TRBD1 (5 bases). The CDR3 spans 16 residues. The V gene lost 1 base and the J gene lost 0 bases, with 12 bases spanning the gap. The germline V gene encodes CDR1 MNHEY and CDR2 SVGAGI.

This sequence joins TRBV28 and TRBJ1-1; D uncertain. The ends were cut back, 3 bases at V and 1 base at J, with 9 bases in the middle. Looked up from germline, CDR1 is MDHEN and CDR2 is SYDVKM. This CDR3 is built from 14 residues. The CDR3 DNA sequence: TGTGCCAGCAGTTTCGGGTTGCGGAACACTGAAGCTTTCTTT. This codes for CASSFGLRNTEAFF.

The V gene is TRBV15, the J gene TRBJ1-5, with no clear D. The CDR3 contains 14 residues. Germline values: CDR1 LNHNV, CDR2 YYDKDF (reference sequence). Trimming took off 8 bases at V and 4 bases at J, with 15 bases between the two ends. This chain's CDR3 is CATGKSSRNQPQHF. CDR3 bases: TGTGCCACCGGTAAGTCCAGCAGGAATCAGCCCCAGCATTTT.

V gene TRBV4-2 combines with J gene TRBJ2-1; D perhaps matches TRBD2 (5 bases). Germline V gene lookup returns CDR1 LGHNA and CDR2 YNFKEQ. The CDR3 length is 17 residues. The V end lost 0 bases, the J end lost 7 bases, and 19 bases lay between the germline ends. The CDR3 sequence is CASSQDRERVGKNEQFF. The CDR3 DNA follows: TGTGCCAGCAGCCAAGATAGGGAAAGGGTCGGGAAGAATGAGCAGTTCTTC.

The V gene is TRBV6-5, the J gene TRBJ1-1; TRBD1 might be the D (5 bases). Germline CDR1 and CDR2: MNHEY and SVGAGI. Trimming took 7 bases from V and 6 from J, leaving 15 bases between them. The CDR3 sequence is 13 residues long. In nucleotides, the CDR3 is TGTGCCAGCAAGCAGACTCAGGGCCCTGAAGCTTTCTTT. It specifies CASKQTQGPEAFF.

This clone was recorded a few times. This chain joins TRBV4-2 and TRBJ2-4, with D perhaps matching TRBD1 (6 bases). The CDR3 spans 16 residues. The V gene's germline CDR1 is LGHNA and CDR2 YNFKEQ. The ends were cut back, 0 bases at V and 2 bases at J, with 11 bases in the middle. The CDR3 DNA sequence: TGTGCCAGCAGCCAAGATGTCAGGGGATCCAAAAACATTCAGTACTTC. Residues: CASSQDVRGSKNIQYF.

V gene TRBV6-1 combines with J gene TRBJ1-1, with TRBD1 identical over 7 bases. The CDR3 is 12 amino acids. Unmatched junction bases numbered 3, after V lost 6 bases and J lost 5 bases. In germline, CDR1 is MNHNS, CDR2 SASEGT. CDR3 sequence reads: CASRGGWTEAFF. Written as DNA, the CDR3 is TGTGCCAGCAGAGGGGGCTGGACTGAAGCTTTCTTT.

The J gene is TRBJ2-1, the V gene TRBV15, with a possible D match to TRBD2 (5 bases). There are 13 residues in the CDR3. Trimming shortened V by 5 bases and J by 7 bases, and 12 bases separated the two germline ends. Germline loops: CDR1 LNHNV, CDR2 YYDKDF (reference sequence). CDR3 in amino acids: CATSPIGVNEQFF. Here the CDR3 DNA reads TGTGCCACCAGCCCCATCGGGGTGAATGAGCAGTTCTTC.

This clone was seen a handful of times. The chain employs TRBV29-1 and TRBJ2-1; 7 bases agree with TRBD1. The CDR3 loop spans 13 amino acids. The V and J ends lost 6 bases and 4 bases, in that order; junction bases with no gene match: 6. In germline, CDR1 is SQVTM, CDR2 ANQGSEA. The CDR3 sequence: CSVRTGEYNEQFF. In DNA, the CDR3 is TGCAGCGTCCGGACAGGAGAATACAATGAGCAGTTCTTC.

This chain uses TRBV18 with TRBJ2-3; D might be TRBD2 (5 bases). CDR1 KGHSH and CDR2 LQKENI come from the germline V gene. V dropped 5 bases and J dropped 5 bases, with 20 bases sitting between them. CDR3 size: 16 residues. The CDR3 loop is CASSSRSIVGRDTQYF. As DNA, the CDR3 is TGTGCCAGCTCATCAAGATCAATAGTGGGGAGAGATACGCAGTATTTT.

The chain joins TRBV4-2 to TRBJ2-7; TRBD2 matches 9 bases. Per germline, CDR1 LGHNA and CDR2 YNFKEQ. The CDR3 runs to 14 residues. Trimming removed 4 bases from V and 2 bases from J; junction bases left unmatched: 3. This chain's CDR3 is CASSRGGGPYEQYF. CDR3 DNA sequence: TGTGCCAGCAGCCGCGGGGGGGGCCCCTACGAGCAGTACTTC.